The 28 T cell receptor beta chains below all came from one sample that was sequenced in a study of blood T cell repertoires in COVID-19. Sequenced by immunoSEQ multiplex PCR; TCRdb stores in-frame clones only, minus some. This sample carries approximately 93,000 clones, about 90% of them seen once, and the ten largest clones take about 1%. Sequencing was performed on peripheral blood. The receptors were sampled from a human donor in a cohort sampled during active COVID-19.

The CDR3 reads CARTSSLSYEQYF. The CDR3 DNA is TGTGCCAGAACGTCGAGCCTCTCCTACGAGCAGTACTTC. This sequence joins TRBV25-1 and TRBJ2-7, with no clear D. The germline gives CDR1 MGHDK, CDR2 SYGVNS. Trimming pared 9 bases from V and 0 bases from J, leaving 12 bases between. This CDR3 comprises 13 residues.

The chain couples TRBV18 to TRBJ1-1, with a weak D call TRBD1 (5 bases). Germline values: CDR1 KGHSH, CDR2 LQKENI. The CDR3 extends over 14 amino acids. Trimming pared 5 bases from V and 3 bases from J, leaving 13 bases between. This chain's CDR3 is CASSIQGTDTEAFF. The CDR3 DNA is TGTGCCAGCTCAATTCAGGGAACCGACACTGAAGCTTTCTTT. The full variable domain, with the rest looked up from reference TRBV18 and TRBJ1-1, is NAGVMQNPRHLVRRRGQEARLRCSPMKGHSHVYWYRQLPEEGLKFMVYLQKENIIDESGMPKERFSAEFPKEGPSILRIQQVVRGDSAAYFCASSIQGTDTEAFFGQGTRLTVV.

V and J are TRBV7-9 and TRBJ1-1; TRBD1 agrees at 7 bases. V shed 4 bases and J 7 bases; nucleotides not matched to a gene: 3. Germline V gene data show CDR1 as SEHNR and CDR2 as FQNEAQ (reference sequence). CDR3 length equals 12 residues. As DNA, the CDR3 is TGTGCCAGCAGCTACCAGGGGGTTGAAGCTTTCTTT. Protein sequence: CASSYQGVEAFF.

The CDR3 here is CASSEAALAGVTDTQYF. CDR3 nucleotide sequence: TGTGCCAGCAGTGAAGCGGCCCTAGCGGGAGTAACAGATACGCAGTATTTT. V usage is TRBV2 and J usage is TRBJ2-3; 10 bases map to TRBD2. Trimming cost V 0 bases and J 3 bases; bases outside gene matches: 6. The germline V gene encodes CDR1 SNHLY and CDR2 FYNNEI. The CDR3 spans 17 residues.

This clone was counted a few times. For the CDR3, the DNA is TGTGCCAGCAGTGAAATGGGACAGGGATTGTACGAGCAGTACTTC. The encoded protein is CASSEMGQGLYEQYF. This rearrangement joins TRBV2 to TRBJ2-7, with 9 bases aligning to TRBD1. The V gene end was trimmed by 2 bases and the J gene end by 4 bases; junction bases not matched to a gene: 6. The CDR3 extends over 15 amino acids. Germline V CDR1 and CDR2: SNHLY, FYNNEI.

CDR3 DNA sequence: TGTGCCAGCAGCCGACTAGCGGAGCCCTACGAGCAGTACTTC. Protein product: CASSRLAEPYEQYF. This sequence joins TRBV12-1 and TRBJ2-7; the table assigns TRBD2, which was not confirmed against the DNA. TRBV12-1 is marked as a pseudogene. This CDR3 comprises 14 residues.

The chain links TRBV7-2 to TRBJ2-6; D is ambiguous. Germline CDR1 SGHTA, CDR2 FQGNSA. This CDR3 has 18 residues. The ends were cut back, 1 base at V and 0 bases at J, with 13 bases in the middle. In DNA form, the CDR3 reads TGTGCCAGCAGCTTAGTTACTGGTCGGTTCTCTGGGGCCAACGTCCTGACTTTC. It codes for CASSLVTGRFSGANVLTF.

This clone was seen more than once but under ten times. The chain carries TRBV7-3 and TRBJ1-1; D gene ambiguous. The CDR3 runs to 13 residues. The V gene lost 2 bases and the J gene lost 6 bases, with 10 bases spanning the gap. The germline gives CDR1 SGHTA, CDR2 FQGTGA. Here the CDR3 DNA reads TGTGCCAGCAGCTTAGCACACAACGCTGAAGCTTTCTTT. It codes for CASSLAHNAEAFF.

This clone showed up just once. This chain connects TRBV4-2 to TRBJ2-6, with 8 bases aligning to TRBD1. V was clipped by 1 base and J by 1 base; unmatched bases: 9. This CDR3 is built from 19 residues. Germline values: CDR1 LGHNA, CDR2 YNFKEQ. CDR3 in DNA: TGTGCCAGCAGCCAAGCTAGGACAGGGAGAGGTTCTGGGGCCAACGTCCTGACTTTC. Translation: CASSQARTGRGSGANVLTF.

V is TRBV9 and J is TRBJ2-1, with 7 bases lining up with TRBD2. V shed 6 bases, J shed 6 bases, and the junction held 15 bases outside the gene matches. The CDR3 covers 16 residues. CDR1 and CDR2 (germline): SGDLS, YYNGEE. The CDR3 DNA is TGTGCCAGCACCCCGGTGACGGGAGGCCCCCGCAATGAGCAGTTCTTC. Protein sequence: CASTPVTGGPRNEQFF.

The chain employs TRBV3-1 (or the pseudogene TRBV3-2) and TRBJ2-7; D may be TRBD2 (6 bases). The CDR3 runs 13 residues. Germline V CDR1 and CDR2: LGHDT, YNNKEL (reference sequence). V lost 1 base to trimming and J lost 6 bases, with 10 bases between them. The CDR3 nucleotides read TGTGCCAGCAGCCAAGCACTAGCCCTCGAGCAGTACTTC. It translates to CASSQALALEQYF.

In this sample, this clone turned up many times. This chain joins TRBV3-1 (or the pseudogene TRBV3-2) and TRBJ2-2; 13 bases are a match to TRBD2. CDR1 and CDR2 (germline): LGHDT, YNNKEL (reference sequence). V lost 5 bases and J lost 8; bases outside the gene matches: 11. The CDR3 has 17 amino acids. The CDR3, as DNA: TGTGCCAGCAGCTTCCCCGGGACTAGCGGGAAGCCTGGGGAGCTGTTTTTT. Translation: CASSFPGTSGKPGELFF.

This chain joins TRBV2 and TRBJ2-2, with TRBD2 matching 10 bases. Germline assignment: CDR1 SNHLY and CDR2 FYNNEI. Trimming took 6 bases from V and 4 from J; bases not matched to a gene: 5. The CDR3 has 15 amino acids. CDR3 bases: TGTGCCAGCAGGGTAGCGGGAGGCAGCACCGGGGAGCTGTTTTTT. It translates to CASRVAGGSTGELFF.

The chain combines TRBV7-6 with TRBJ2-2; tentatively, D is TRBD2 (5 bases). Germline V CDR1 and CDR2: SGHVS, FNYEAQ. The CDR3 covers 14 residues. V lost 0 bases, J lost 3 bases, and 5 bases lay in between. In DNA, the CDR3 is TGTGCCAGCAGCTTAGCGGGAGACACCGGGGAGCTGTTTTTT. As protein: CASSLAGDTGELFF.

The rearrangement joins TRBV7-8 to TRBJ2-1; D is possibly TRBD2 (5 bases). Trimming removed 5 bases at V and 8 bases at J, with 19 bases between. CDR3 length: 15 amino acids. From germline, CDR1 is SGHVS and CDR2 FQNEAQ. The CDR3 loop reads CASSRMTTPRDEQFF. Here the CDR3 DNA reads TGTGCCAGCAGCAGAATGACTACACCACGCGATGAGCAGTTCTTC.

The chain carries TRBV7-3 and TRBJ2-7; D unclear. Germline CDR1 and CDR2: SGHTA and FQGTGA. With 3 bases removed from V and 0 bases from J, the gap between germline ends came to 9 bases. The CDR3 sequence is 14 residues long. CDR3 nucleotide sequence: TGTGCCAGCAGCTTGCTGCGCGGCTCCTACGAGCAGTACTTC. This sequence encodes CASSLLRGSYEQYF.

This sequence joins TRBV7-9 and TRBJ2-2; D is unresolved. CDR1 is SEHNR, CDR2 FQNEAQ, per germline (reference sequence). V lost 5 bases to trimming and J lost 8 bases, with 9 bases between them. The CDR3 consists of 12 residues. The CDR3 here is CASSPLTGELFF. In DNA, the CDR3 is TGTGCCAGCAGCCCACTAACGGGGGAGCTGTTTTTT.

The chain employs TRBV27 and TRBJ2-2; 9 bases line up with TRBD2. V gave up 10 bases and J gave up 1 base; unmatched junction bases: 4. Germline CDR1 reads MNHEY; CDR2 reads SMNVEV (reference sequence). The CDR3 covers 14 residues. CDR3 sequence reads: CATQLAGNTGELFF. The CDR3 nucleotides are TGTGCCACCCAACTAGCGGGGAACACCGGGGAGCTGTTTTTT.

This CDR3 reads CASSQLRQGATYEQYF. As DNA, the CDR3 is TGTGCCAGCTCCCAACTCAGACAGGGGGCAACCTACGAGCAGTACTTC. The chain employs TRBV18 and TRBJ2-7; 10 positions agree with TRBD1. Losses at the gene ends were 6 bases for V and 2 bases for J; bases not matched to a gene: 10. The germline CDR1 and CDR2 sequences are KGHSH and LQKENI. The CDR3 totals 16 residues.

The chain links TRBV30 to TRBJ2-5; maybe TRBD2 (6 bases). The germline V gene has CDR1 GTSNPN and CDR2 SVGIG (reference sequence). V dropped 8 bases and J dropped 5 bases, with 9 bases sitting between them. CDR3 size: 10 residues. Written as DNA, the CDR3 is TGTGCCGCGGGGATTGAGACCCAGTACTTC. It specifies CAAGIETQYF. The full variable domain, in which reference TRBV30 and TRBJ2-5 provide the parts outside the CDR3, is SQTIHQWPATLVQPVGSPLSLECTVEGTSNPNLYWYRQAAGRGLQLLFYSVGIGQISSEVPQNLSASRPQDRQFILSSKKLLLSDSGFYLCAAGIETQYFGPGTRLLVL.

This chain links TRBV9 with TRBJ2-1; the match to TRBD2 covers 9 bases. The V segment lost 3 bases and the J segment 7 bases; nucleotides outside the gene matches: 14. This CDR3 region has 17 residues. Looked up from germline, CDR1 is SGDLS and CDR2 is YYNGEE. This chain's CDR3 is CASSGPGLAGEGNEQFF. The CDR3 DNA is TGTGCCAGCAGCGGCCCGGGGTTAGCGGGAGAGGGAAATGAGCAGTTCTTC.

The chain combines TRBV7-3 with TRBJ2-5; TRBD2 agrees at 14 bases. Germline V gene sequence: CDR1 SGHTA, CDR2 FQGTGA. CDR3 length: 21 residues. The V and J ends lost 2 bases and 1 base, in that order; junction bases with no gene match: 15. The chain's CDR3 is CASSLLVWVRLAGGSQETQYF. In DNA, the CDR3 is TGTGCCAGCAGCTTACTTGTATGGGTAAGACTAGCGGGAGGGTCCCAAGAGACCCAGTACTTC.

V gene TRBV12-3 or TRBV12-4 combines with J gene TRBJ2-7; maybe TRBD2 (5 bases). V gave up 6 bases and J gave up 7 bases, with 13 bases separating them. This CDR3 contains 12 residues. CDR3 nucleotide sequence: TGTGCCAGCAGGATGGACTTTGGGGAGCAGTACTTC. Translation: CASRMDFGEQYF.

The chain has TRBV7-9 and TRBJ1-4, with 8 bases lining up with TRBD1. Germline loops: CDR1 SEHNR, CDR2 FQNEAQ (reference sequence). CDR3 size: 14 residues. V lost 3 bases, J lost 8 bases, and 5 bases stayed unmatched. The CDR3 reads CASSFQGAGEKLFF. The CDR3, as DNA: TGTGCCAGCAGCTTCCAGGGGGCAGGGGAAAAACTGTTTTTT.

This sequence joins TRBV19 and TRBJ2-7; 10 bases align to TRBD2. The CDR3 consists of 14 residues. Germline CDR1 reads LNHDA; CDR2 reads SQIVND (reference sequence). The junction had 3 bases not matched to a gene; V was cut back by 4 bases and J by 3 bases. CDR3 sequence: CASSTGLALYEQYF. For the CDR3, the DNA is TGTGCCAGTAGTACGGGACTAGCGCTCTACGAGCAGTACTTC.

This chain connects TRBV7-2 to TRBJ1-4, with D unclear. Germline V lookup: CDR1 SGHTA, CDR2 FQGNSA. V was clipped by 2 bases and J by 6 bases, with 10 bases between them. CDR3 length equals 14 residues. The CDR3 region has the DNA TGTGCCAGCAGCTTACAGGCTACCGATGAAAAACTGTTTTTT. It translates to CASSLQATDEKLFF.

This clone was found a few times. This chain uses TRBV6-6 with TRBJ1-3, with no clear D. Germline V gives CDR1 MNHNY, CDR2 SVGAGI (reference sequence). The V end was cut by 5 bases, the J end by 0 bases, with 14 bases between. The CDR3 runs 16 residues. CDR3 sequence reads: CASSTLGANSGNTIYF. The CDR3 DNA follows: TGTGCCAGCAGTACTTTGGGCGCCAACTCTGGAAACACCATATATTTT.

V usage is TRBV5-6 and J usage is TRBJ1-1; D unresolved. Looked up from germline, CDR1 is SGHDT and CDR2 is YYEEEE. The CDR3 length is 13 residues. Between the trimmed V and J ends, which lost 6 bases and 1 base, there was a span of 10 bases. The DNA of the CDR3 is TGTGCCAGCACCTCTACCCCGAACACTGAAGCTTTCTTT. Translating gives CASTSTPNTEAFF.